The 18 T cell receptor beta chains presented below share a single source sample, sequenced in a study of graft-versus-host responses after intestinal transplantation. These TCRs' antigens remain unknown. This table comes from immunoSEQ multiplex PCR, and its TCRdb copy is limited to in-frame clones, with some not included. The data hold some 88,000 clones, with about 92% observed a single time. Sequenced material: unstimulated CD8+ T cells sorted from spleen or lymph node cells, taken before intestinal transplant. The source is a human donor who received an intestinal transplant.

V gene TRBV4-1 combines with J gene TRBJ1-2, with a tentative D call TRBD1 (6 bases). The CDR3 loop spans 15 amino acids. V lost 2 bases and J lost 4, with 14 bases in between. Germline V gene lookup returns CDR1 MGHRA and CDR2 YSYEKL. The chain's CDR3 is CASSQRWTEVYGYTF. The CDR3 region has the DNA TGCGCCAGCAGCCAACGATGGACAGAAGTCTATGGCTACACCTTC.

The chain employs TRBV27 and TRBJ1-2; maybe TRBD1 (6 bases). Trimming pared 8 bases from V and 5 bases from J, leaving 15 bases between. This CDR3 is built from 13 residues. Germline loops: CDR1 MNHEY, CDR2 SMNVEV (reference sequence). The CDR3 DNA sequence: TGTGCCAGCGCCAGACAGGATCGATATGGCTACACCTTC. Translating gives CASARQDRYGYTF.

The genes are TRBV30 and TRBJ1-1; the D is unclear. The ends were cut back, 2 bases at V and 1 base at J, with 8 bases in the middle. Germline assignment: CDR1 GTSNPN and CDR2 SVGIG (reference sequence). The CDR3 length is 13 residues. DNA of the CDR3: TGTGCCTGGAGTATCACCGGGAACACTGAAGCTTTCTTT. This encodes CAWSITGNTEAFF.

The chain is built from TRBV27 and TRBJ1-1; 10 nucleotides align to TRBD1. The CDR3 has 15 residues. The ends lost 4 bases at V and 1 base at J; junction bases unmatched: 3. Germline V gene sequence: CDR1 MNHEY, CDR2 SMNVEV (reference sequence). The CDR3 nucleotides are TGTGCCAGCAGTTACCGGACAGGGGGGAACACTGAAGCTTTCTTT. Its translation: CASSYRTGGNTEAFF.

The count of this clone is one. The CDR3 DNA reads as TGTGCCAGCAGCGCAGGAAGCAATCAGCCCCAGCATTTT. Protein: CASSAGSNQPQHF. The V and J genes are TRBV11-2 and TRBJ1-5; D is unresolved. Germline V gene data show CDR1 as SGHAT and CDR2 as FQNNGV. The CDR3 length is 13 residues. V lost 5 bases, J lost 1 base, and 6 bases lay in between.

V usage is TRBV4-3 and J usage is TRBJ1-4; no clear D. The V end lost 3 bases, the J end lost 0 bases, and 14 bases lay between the germline ends. The V gene's germline CDR1 is LGHNA and CDR2 YSLEER. The CDR3 consists of 17 residues. CDR3 protein: CASSQARMLATNEKLFF. The CDR3 DNA reads TGCGCCAGCAGCCAGGCCAGGATGCTGGCAACTAATGAAAAACTGTTTTTT.

This sequence joins TRBV27 and TRBJ2-1; possible D gene TRBD1, 6 bases. This CDR3 contains 16 residues. The V gene's germline CDR1 is MNHEY and CDR2 SMNVEV (reference sequence). V lost 3 bases and J 1 base, leaving 13 bases between the germline ends. CDR3 in amino acids: CASSFIDRTSYNEQFF. CDR3 bases: TGTGCCAGCAGTTTCATCGACAGGACTTCCTACAATGAGCAGTTCTTC.

The chain is built from TRBV19 and TRBJ2-2; 8 bases fit TRBD1. V lost 8 bases to trimming and J lost 6 bases; unmatched junction nucleotides: 2. Germline assignment: CDR1 LNHDA and CDR2 SQIVND (reference sequence). The CDR3 is 12 residues long. CDR3: CASFRGPGELFF. The CDR3 nucleotides are TGTGCCAGTTTCAGGGGGCCCGGGGAGCTGTTTTTT.

The chain recombines TRBV10-2 with TRBJ2-5; TRBD2 matches at 7 bases. The CDR3 length is 14 residues. With V trimmed by 2 bases and J by 5 bases, 5 bases remained unmatched. The germline gives CDR1 WSHSY, CDR2 SAAADI. The CDR3 region has the DNA TGCGCCAGCAGTGAGGGCGGGGGAGTGGAGACCCAGTACTTC. Its protein is CASSEGGGVETQYF.

V usage is TRBV4-3 and J usage is TRBJ1-2; D is unclear. Germline-derived CDR1 and CDR2 are LGHNA and YSLEER. The CDR3 runs 14 residues. V was cut by 1 base and J by 7 bases, with 13 bases left in between. In DNA, the CDR3 is TGCGCCAGCAGCCAAGTCGGCCTCTCGGGTGGCTACACCTTC. The encoded protein is CASSQVGLSGGYTF.

This clone was counted a few times. The rearrangement links TRBV29-1 to TRBJ2-1, with 10 bases matching TRBD2. This CDR3 has 14 residues. The trim removed 4 bases at V and 8 bases at J, leaving 8 bases unmatched. CDR1 is SQVTM, CDR2 ANQGSEA, per germline. CDR3 sequence reads: CSVVIAGGNHEQFF. The CDR3 DNA reads as TGCAGCGTTGTAATAGCGGGGGGCAACCATGAGCAGTTCTTC.

The chain combines TRBV18 with TRBJ2-2; TRBD2 is a possible D gene (6 bases). CDR1 and CDR2 (germline): KGHSH, LQKENI. Trimming shortened V by 3 bases and J by 4 bases, and 9 bases separated the two germline ends. This CDR3 has 14 amino acids. The CDR3 reads CASSPPGGTGELFF. Written as DNA, the CDR3 is TGTGCCAGCTCACCGCCCGGGGGCACCGGGGAGCTGTTTTTT.

V and J are TRBV2 and TRBJ1-3, with a tentative D call TRBD1 (6 bases). Germline lookup yields CDR1 SNHLY and CDR2 FYNNEI. The CDR3 is 16 amino acids. Trimming cost V 2 bases and J 3 bases, with 14 bases left between them. CDR3 sequence reads: CASSELQGNSGNTIYF. In DNA form, the CDR3 reads TGTGCCAGCAGTGAATTGCAGGGGAACAGTGGAAACACCATATATTTT.

The chain combines TRBV27 with TRBJ2-5; 13 nucleotides match TRBD2. The length of the CDR3 is 16 residues. Per germline, CDR1 MNHEY and CDR2 SMNVEV (reference sequence). The junction had 3 bases not matched to a gene; V was cut back by 4 bases and J by 1 base. This CDR3 reads CASSSRLAGGQETQYF. CDR3 DNA sequence: TGTGCCAGCAGTTCCAGACTAGCGGGGGGCCAAGAGACCCAGTACTTC.

The genes are TRBV7-9 and TRBJ2-1, with 9 bases matching TRBD2. The V segment lost 1 base and the J segment 9 bases; nucleotides outside the gene matches: 7. The length of the CDR3 is 15 residues. CDR1 SEHNR and CDR2 FQNEAQ come from the germline V gene (reference sequence). The CDR3 bases are TGTGCCAGCAGCTTAGAGGGCGGGGGGGCCACTGAGCAGTTCTTC. Protein sequence: CASSLEGGGATEQFF. Drawing the rest from reference TRBV7-9 and TRBJ2-1, the complete variable domain is DTGVSQNPRHKITKRGQNVTFRCDPISEHNRLYWYRQTLGQGPEFLTYFQNEAQLEKSRLLSDRFSAERPKGSFSTLEIQRTEQGDSAMYLCASSLEGGGATEQFFGPGTRLTVL.

This clone was recorded only once. The chain recombines TRBV2 with TRBJ2-7; D is undetermined. CDR3 length: 16 residues. Germline CDR1 and CDR2: SNHLY and FYNNEI. The V end lost 6 bases, the J end lost 0 bases, and 18 bases lay between the germline ends. CDR3 protein: CASSPDFAGSSYEQYF. The CDR3, as DNA: TGTGCCAGCAGCCCAGACTTTGCCGGAAGCTCCTACGAGCAGTACTTC.

V gene TRBV11-2 combines with J gene TRBJ1-1; no reliable D call. This CDR3 is built from 13 residues. The germline gives CDR1 SGHAT, CDR2 FQNNGV. V lost 7 bases, J lost 12 bases, and 21 bases lay in between. CDR3 coding DNA: TGTGCCAGCACTGTAGACTCCCCCCCCGGGACTTTCTTT. Its protein product is CASTVDSPPGTFF.

This CDR3 reads CAISESGTGIEKLFF. CDR3 in DNA: TGTGCCATCAGTGAGTCGGGGACAGGGATCGAAAAACTGTTTTTT. This rearrangement joins TRBV10-3 to TRBJ1-4, with 9 nucleotides matching TRBD1. The CDR3 is 15 residues long. CDR1 is ENHRY and CDR2 is SYGVKD in the germline V gene. Germline trimming cut 0 bases from V and 8 bases from J; bases unmatched to any gene: 4.